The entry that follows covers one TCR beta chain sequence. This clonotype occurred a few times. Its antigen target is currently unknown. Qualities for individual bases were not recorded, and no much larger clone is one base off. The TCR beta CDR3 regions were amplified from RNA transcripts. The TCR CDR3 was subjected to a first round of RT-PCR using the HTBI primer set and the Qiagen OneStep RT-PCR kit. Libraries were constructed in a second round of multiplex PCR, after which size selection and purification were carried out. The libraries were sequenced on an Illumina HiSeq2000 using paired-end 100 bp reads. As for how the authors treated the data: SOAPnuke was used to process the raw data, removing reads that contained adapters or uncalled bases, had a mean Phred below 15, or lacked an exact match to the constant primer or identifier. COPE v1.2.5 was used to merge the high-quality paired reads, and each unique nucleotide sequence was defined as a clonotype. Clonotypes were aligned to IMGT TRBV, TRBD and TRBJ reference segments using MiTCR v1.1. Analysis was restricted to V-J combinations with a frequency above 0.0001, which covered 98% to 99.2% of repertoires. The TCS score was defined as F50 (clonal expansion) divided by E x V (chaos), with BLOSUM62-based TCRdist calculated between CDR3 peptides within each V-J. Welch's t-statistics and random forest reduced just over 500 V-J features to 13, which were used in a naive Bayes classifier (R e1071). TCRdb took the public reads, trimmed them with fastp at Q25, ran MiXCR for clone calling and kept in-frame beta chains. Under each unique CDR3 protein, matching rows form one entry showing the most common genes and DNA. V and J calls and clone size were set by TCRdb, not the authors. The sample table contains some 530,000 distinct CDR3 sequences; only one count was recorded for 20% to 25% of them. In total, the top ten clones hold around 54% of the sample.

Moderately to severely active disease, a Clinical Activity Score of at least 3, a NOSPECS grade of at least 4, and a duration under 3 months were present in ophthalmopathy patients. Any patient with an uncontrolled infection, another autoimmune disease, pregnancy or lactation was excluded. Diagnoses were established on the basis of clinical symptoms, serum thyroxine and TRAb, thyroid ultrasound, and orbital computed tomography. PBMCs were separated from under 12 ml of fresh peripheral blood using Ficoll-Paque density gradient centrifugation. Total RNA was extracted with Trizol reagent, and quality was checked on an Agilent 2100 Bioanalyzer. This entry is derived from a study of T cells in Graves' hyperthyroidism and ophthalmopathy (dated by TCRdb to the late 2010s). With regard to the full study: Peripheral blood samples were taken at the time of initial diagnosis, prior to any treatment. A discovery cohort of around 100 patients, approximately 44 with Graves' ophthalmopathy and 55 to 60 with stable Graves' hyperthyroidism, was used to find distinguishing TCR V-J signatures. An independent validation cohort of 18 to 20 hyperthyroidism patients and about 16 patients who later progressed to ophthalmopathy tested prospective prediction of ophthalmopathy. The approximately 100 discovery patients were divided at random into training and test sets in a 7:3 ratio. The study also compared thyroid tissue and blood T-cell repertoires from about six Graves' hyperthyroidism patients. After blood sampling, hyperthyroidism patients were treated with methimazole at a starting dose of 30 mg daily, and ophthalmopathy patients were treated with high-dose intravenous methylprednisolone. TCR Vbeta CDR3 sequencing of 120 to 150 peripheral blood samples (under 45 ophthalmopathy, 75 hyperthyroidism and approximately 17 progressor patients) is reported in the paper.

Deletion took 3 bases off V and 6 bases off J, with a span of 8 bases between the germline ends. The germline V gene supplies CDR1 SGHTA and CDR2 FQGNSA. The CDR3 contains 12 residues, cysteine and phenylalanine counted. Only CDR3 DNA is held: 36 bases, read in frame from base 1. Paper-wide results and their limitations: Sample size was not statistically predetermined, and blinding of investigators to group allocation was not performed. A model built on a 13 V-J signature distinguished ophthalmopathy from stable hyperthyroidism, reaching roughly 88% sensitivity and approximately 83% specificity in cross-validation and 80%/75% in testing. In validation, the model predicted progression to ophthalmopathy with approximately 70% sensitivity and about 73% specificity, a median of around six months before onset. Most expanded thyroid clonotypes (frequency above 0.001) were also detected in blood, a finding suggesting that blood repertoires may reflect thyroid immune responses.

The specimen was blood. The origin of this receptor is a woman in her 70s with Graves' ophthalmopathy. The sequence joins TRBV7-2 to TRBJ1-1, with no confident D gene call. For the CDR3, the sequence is CASSFYLAEAFF. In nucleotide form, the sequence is TGTGCCAGCAGCTTTTACCTTGCTGAAGCTTTCTTT.